The 20 T cell receptor beta chains reported below all come from one sample, sequenced in a study of cytomegalovirus exposure and HLA in healthy donors. A multiplex PCR was run with 60 Vbeta primers and 13 Jbeta primers. TCRdb's table, derived via immunoSEQ multiplex PCR, lists solely in-frame clones and lacks some. The sample has 130,000 or so clones, approximately 85% seen once; the top ten hold under 7.5%. Sample: PBMCs. The receptors come from a woman in her 30s in good health and CMV-seropositive.

The chain uses TRBV5-6 and TRBJ2-1; 9 nucleotides agree with TRBD1. The junction had 9 bases not matched to a gene; V was cut back by 4 bases and J by 7 bases. The CDR3 runs to 15 residues. The germline CDR1 and CDR2 sequences are SGHDT and YYEEEE. CDR3 loop: CASSQSPGQGNEQFF. The CDR3 region has the DNA TGTGCCAGCAGCCAATCGCCGGGACAGGGTAATGAGCAGTTCTTC. Looking up the rest from reference TRBV5-6 and TRBJ2-1 gives the full variable domain: DAGVTQSPTHLIKTRGQQVTLRCSPKSGHDTVSWYQQALGQGPQFIFQYYEEEERQRGNFPDRFSGHQFPNYSSELNVNALLLGDSALYLCASSQSPGQGNEQFFGPGTRLTVL.

The chain combines TRBV5-4 with TRBJ2-3, with 13 bases lining up with TRBD2. Germline V gene sequence: CDR1 SGHNT, CDR2 YYREEE (reference sequence). Germline trimming cut 3 bases from V and 2 bases from J; bases unmatched to any gene: 6. The length of the CDR3 is 17 residues. CDR3 sequence: CASSSPGTSGATDTQYF. CDR3 DNA: TGTGCCAGCAGCTCCCCCGGGACTAGCGGGGCCACAGATACGCAGTATTTT. The full variable domain, with the rest looked up from reference TRBV5-4 and TRBJ2-3, is ETGVTQSPTHLIKTRGQQVTLRCSSQSGHNTVSWYQQALGQGPQFIFQYYREEENGRGNFPPRFSGLQFPNYSSELNVNALELDDSALYLCASSSPGTSGATDTQYFGPGTRLTVL.

This clone was counted only a few times. The rearrangement joins TRBV15 to TRBJ1-2; maybe TRBD1 (5 bases). In germline, CDR1 is LNHNV, CDR2 YYDKDF (reference sequence). The CDR3 is 17 residues long. The V end was cut by 4 bases, the J end by 3 bases, with 21 bases between. For the CDR3, the DNA is TGTGCCACCAGCACACGGGGGGGGGAAGGGGAGGACTATGGCTACACCTTC. Protein sequence: CATSTRGGEGEDYGYTF.

The sample holds a few counts of this clone. V usage is TRBV6-5 and J usage is TRBJ1-4; 7 nucleotides match TRBD1. The length of the CDR3 is 15 residues. J was trimmed by 5 bases and V by 4 bases; bases with no gene match: 7. The germline V gene has CDR1 MNHEY and CDR2 SVGAGI. The CDR3 here is CASSSRQGYNEKLFF. CDR3 DNA: TGTGCCAGCAGTTCTCGACAGGGATACAATGAAAAACTGTTTTTT.

V gene TRBV10-3 combines with J gene TRBJ2-3; D is possibly TRBD2 (5 bases). In germline, CDR1 is ENHRY, CDR2 SYGVKD. The CDR3 has 16 residues. V lost 6 bases and J 5 bases, leaving 21 bases between the germline ends. The CDR3 coding sequence is TGTGCCATCAGCCACTTTGCGGGTGAGGGATTAGATACGCAGTATTTT. The encoded protein is CAISHFAGEGLDTQYF.

The chain uses TRBV5-4 and TRBJ1-4; D unresolved. The CDR3 loop spans 13 amino acids. The ends were cut back, 3 bases at V and 7 bases at J, with 10 bases in the middle. Germline CDR1 is SGHNT and CDR2 is YYREEE (reference sequence). In DNA form, the CDR3 reads TGTGCCAGCAGCTCCCCCTTCTCTGAAAAACTGTTTTTT. Protein product: CASSSPFSEKLFF.

J is TRBJ1-6 and V is TRBV2, with D maybe TRBD1 (6 bases). Germline V CDR1 and CDR2: SNHLY, FYNNEI. This CDR3 has 14 residues. The germline V and J ends were trimmed by 7 bases and 8 bases, with 15 bases remaining between them. The CDR3 coding sequence is TGTGCCAGCACTGTTACAGGGACCTATTCACCCCTCCACTTT. This encodes CASTVTGTYSPLHF.

J is TRBJ2-3 and V is TRBV4-1, with 7 bases lining up with TRBD1. The CDR3 loop spans 16 amino acids. Unmatched junction bases numbered 8, after V lost 4 bases and J lost 1 base. Germline V gene lookup returns CDR1 MGHRA and CDR2 YSYEKL. The CDR3 nucleotides read TGCGCCAGCAGCCTGCCGAGACAGGGCCGCACAGATACGCAGTATTTT. Translation: CASSLPRQGRTDTQYF.

A note on this clone: This sample includes further DNA sequences coding for the same CDR3. The V call is TRBV5-1, the J call TRBJ2-7; 9 nucleotides match TRBD2. The CDR3 loop spans 15 amino acids. V was clipped by 4 bases and J by 0 bases; unmatched bases: 5. Germline CDR1 reads SGHRS; CDR2 reads YFSETQ. The CDR3 DNA is TGCGCCAGCAGCCCCAGCGGGGGGTCCTCCTACGAGCAGTACTTC. It is translated as CASSPSGGSSYEQYF.

J is TRBJ2-3 and V is TRBV18; TRBD1 agrees at 11 bases. Germline CDR1 is KGHSH and CDR2 is LQKENI. This CDR3 is 17 amino acids long. The J segment lost 0 bases and the V segment lost 3 bases, leaving 5 bases of the junction unmatched. This chain's CDR3 is CASSPRGQGASTDTQYF. The CDR3 DNA sequence: TGTGCCAGCTCACCCCGAGGACAGGGGGCAAGCACAGATACGCAGTATTTT.

The chain has TRBV29-1 and TRBJ2-1; D remains ambiguous. Germline CDR1 reads SQVTM; CDR2 reads ANQGSEA. This CDR3 is 12 amino acids long. The ends were cut back, 2 bases at V and 9 bases at J, with 11 bases in the middle. Here the CDR3 reads CSVEPGYGEQFF. CDR3 coding DNA: TGCAGCGTTGAACCAGGTTACGGTGAGCAGTTCTTC.

The CDR3 DNA follows: TGCGCCAGCAGCTCCACAGGGGGGGAGCAGTACTTC. This encodes CASSSTGGEQYF. The chain uses TRBV5-1 and TRBJ2-7; 8 bases line up with TRBD1. The CDR3 extends over 12 amino acids. V was pared by 3 bases and J by 7 bases, with 3 bases of the junction left unmatched. The germline gives CDR1 SGHRS, CDR2 YFSETQ.

This clone was observed a handful of times. The chain uses TRBV2 and TRBJ2-3, with 8 bases matching TRBD2. With 8 bases clipped from V and 3 bases from J, the junction kept 13 bases outside the gene matches. The germline gives CDR1 SNHLY, CDR2 FYNNEI. CDR3 length: 16 residues. The CDR3 nucleotides read TGTGCCAGCGAAACCCCCTCAGCGGGGGCAACAGATACGCAGTATTTT. This sequence encodes CASETPSAGATDTQYF.

The V gene is TRBV4-2, the J gene TRBJ2-3, with 8 positions matching TRBD2. Germline CDR1 and CDR2: LGHNA and YNFKEQ. Unmatched junction bases numbered 17, after V lost 0 bases and J lost 3 bases. The CDR3 totals 20 residues. The CDR3 coding sequence is TGTGCCAGCAGCCAAGATCCTCGTCGGGGGGGAAGGATTGGGACAGATACGCAGTATTTT. It yields the protein CASSQDPRRGGRIGTDTQYF.

The V call is TRBV10-2, the J call TRBJ2-5, with TRBD2 matching over 11 bases. The germline V gene encodes CDR1 WSHSY and CDR2 SAAADI. V shed 2 bases, J shed 5 bases, and the junction held 13 bases outside the gene matches. This CDR3 comprises 18 residues. The CDR3 spells CASSEIGTSGRDRETQYF. In DNA form, the CDR3 reads TGCGCCAGCAGTGAGATAGGGACTAGCGGCAGAGACCGTGAGACCCAGTACTTC.

The chain combines TRBV6-1 with TRBJ1-1; 9 bases are a match to TRBD1. The V and J ends lost 7 bases and 8 bases, in that order; junction bases with no gene match: 11. The CDR3 has 14 amino acids. Per the germline V gene, CDR1 is MNHNS and CDR2 is SASEGT. In DNA form, the CDR3 reads TGTGCCAGCATTACCGGGACAGGGAGGGTAGAAGCTTTCTTT. Amino acid sequence: CASITGTGRVEAFF.

This chain uses TRBV2 with TRBJ1-1; D gene unclear. This CDR3 has 14 amino acids. The V end was cut by 4 bases, the J end by 1 base, with 10 bases between. Per the germline V gene, CDR1 is SNHLY and CDR2 is FYNNEI. The CDR3 coding sequence is TGTGCCAGCAGTGGAGCGAGTGGGAACACTGAAGCTTTCTTT. Protein product: CASSGASGNTEAFF.

V and J are TRBV9 and TRBJ1-2; 7 bases fit TRBD1. J gave up 4 bases and V 0 bases, and 6 bases lay outside the gene matches. CDR1 and CDR2 (germline): SGDLS, YYNGEE. This CDR3 contains 15 residues. The CDR3 sequence is CASSVDGTAGYGYTF. The CDR3 coding sequence is TGTGCCAGCAGCGTAGACGGGACAGCAGGCTATGGCTACACCTTC.

The chain uses TRBV18 and TRBJ2-3; 10 nucleotides line up with TRBD2. From germline, CDR1 is KGHSH and CDR2 LQKENI. V lost 3 bases, J lost 6 bases, and 6 bases stayed unmatched. The CDR3 covers 15 residues. CDR3 amino acids: CASSPGLAGVDTQYF. Here the CDR3 DNA reads TGTGCCAGCTCACCGGGCCTAGCGGGGGTGGATACGCAGTATTTT.

The genes are TRBV5-1 and TRBJ2-7; D not resolved. The CDR3 is 14 amino acids. CDR1 and CDR2 (germline): SGHRS, YFSETQ. V was trimmed by 0 bases and J by 0 bases, leaving 7 bases between them. CDR3 loop: CASSLVPGSYEQYF. The CDR3 DNA is TGCGCCAGCAGCTTGGTACCGGGCTCCTACGAGCAGTACTTC.